This record covers a single TCR beta chain. Its antigen is unknown. The sample belongs to a study of T cell responses to AZD1222 COVID-19 vaccine. Turning to the study itself: Timing groups of about 4 and about 12 weeks for second doses were pooled. Overall study findings and caveats: Repertoires were obtained only post-peak T cell response. CD4 TCRs linked to vaccination spanned spike, dominating at 160-218 and 743-854. Mostly white British, mostly female donors; authors suggested clonal diversity may be underestimated.

TCRdb keeps only in-frame clones here, not all; method: immunoSEQ multiplex PCR. The sample has about 120,000 clones, 75% to 90% seen once. There are 15 residues in the CDR3. Germline-derived CDR1 and CDR2 are SGHRS and YFSETQ. J gave up 2 bases and V 3 bases, and 5 bases lay outside the gene matches. The receptor was isolated from an adult in good health. Specimen: peripheral blood, collected on day 0 of AZD1222 vaccination. V usage is TRBV5-1 and J usage is TRBJ1-3, with TRBD1 matching over 7 bases. CDR3 amino acids: CASSSTTGTGNTIYF. CDR3 coding DNA: TGCGCCAGCAGCTCCACGACAGGGACTGGAAACACCATATATTTT.